The clone carrying this T cell receptor (beta chain) came up a few times. Then a second PCR, running roughly 6 to 11 cycles, was carried out with a sample-barcoded 5' primer and a J-beta primer mix. TCRdb analysed the 5' RACE reads with MiXCR anew, one entry per CDR3 protein. The repertoire includes fewer than 2,000,000 distinct CDR3 sequences, approximately 40% of them detected once, and under 30% sits in the top ten. The data belong to a study of blood T cells in healthy people across ages. The specimen sequenced was blood. This TCR was recovered from a human donor in good health.

In nucleotides, the CDR3 is TGCAGTGCTCCACGGACAGGGGTGGTTGGCTACACCTTC. This encodes CSAPRTGVVGYTF. The V gene is TRBV20-1, the J gene TRBJ1-2, with TRBD1 matching 9 bases. The CDR3 has 13 amino acids. J lost 7 bases, V lost 5 bases, and 8 bases had no gene match. The germline V gene has CDR1 DFQATT and CDR2 SNEGSKA (reference sequence).